The clone carrying this T cell receptor beta chain has a count of ten or more. The antigen is unknown. The data stem from a study of T cells in Graves' hyperthyroidism and ophthalmopathy. Study-wide results and limits: Patients with ophthalmopathy were separated from those with stable hyperthyroidism by a 13 V-J model.

RNA transcripts served as the template for amplifying TCR beta CDR3 regions. Primed by the HTBI set, a first-round RT-PCR was run on the TCR CDR3. TCRdb fed the multiplex PCR reads into MiXCR, producing one record per CDR3 protein. The table has around 480,000 distinct CDR3 sequences, about an eighth seen once. The CDR3 extends over 14 amino acids. Germline V CDR1 and CDR2: SNHLY, FYNNEI. V lost 4 bases and J lost 7, with 14 bases in between. For Graves' hyperthyroidism to be stable, ophthalmopathy could not progress within 18 months. The chain recombines TRBV2 with TRBJ2-1, with unresolved D. Material for sequencing was blood. This TCR was sampled from a woman aged 18-30 years with Graves' hyperthyroidism. CDR3 residues: CASSGLSVYNEQFF. Here the CDR3 DNA reads TGTGCCAGCAGTGGGTTGTCTGTCTATAATGAGCAGTTCTTC.